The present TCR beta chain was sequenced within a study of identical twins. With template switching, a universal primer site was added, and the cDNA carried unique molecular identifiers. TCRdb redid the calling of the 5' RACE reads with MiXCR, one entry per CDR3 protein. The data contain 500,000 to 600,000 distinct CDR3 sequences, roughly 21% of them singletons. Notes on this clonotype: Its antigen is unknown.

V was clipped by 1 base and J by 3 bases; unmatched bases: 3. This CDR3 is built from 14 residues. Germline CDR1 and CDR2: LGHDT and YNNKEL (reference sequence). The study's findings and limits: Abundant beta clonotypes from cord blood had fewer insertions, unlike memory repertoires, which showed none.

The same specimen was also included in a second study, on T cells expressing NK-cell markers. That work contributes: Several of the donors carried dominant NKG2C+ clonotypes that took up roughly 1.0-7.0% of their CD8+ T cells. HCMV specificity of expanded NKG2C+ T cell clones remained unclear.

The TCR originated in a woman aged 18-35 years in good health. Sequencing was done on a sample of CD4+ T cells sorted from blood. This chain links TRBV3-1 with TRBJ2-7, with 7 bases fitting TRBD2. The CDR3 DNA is TGTGCCAGCAGCCAAGTCCGCGGGAGCTACGAGCAGTACTTC. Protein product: CASSQVRGSYEQYF.